This T cell receptor (beta chain) was sequenced during a study of blood T cell repertoires in COVID-19. As for the study in general: Samples of COVID-19 (acute and convalescent) were obtained from the United States, Italy and Spain. T cells, B-cell-depleted T cells, or PBMCs supplied cDNA or gDNA.

Original analysis: By means of reference gene primer amplification, nucleated cell counts were estimated. Generated by immunoSEQ multiplex PCR, the TCRdb table keeps only in-frame clones and is missing some. V and J calls and clone size follow that table, whereas D and trimming were derived from the DNA. The sample has about 120,000 clones; approximately 82% are singletons. Germline lookup yields CDR1 SGHNT and CDR2 YENEEA. The CDR3 covers 17 residues. Trimming pared 0 bases from V and 0 bases from J, leaving 14 bases between. The clonotype was recovered from a man aged 65 to 79 with active or convalescent COVID-19. This chain joins TRBV11-3 and TRBJ1-2; D unclear. Sequenced material: peripheral blood. The CDR3 here is CASSLELGQRANYGYTF. The CDR3 DNA follows: TGTGCCAGCAGCTTAGAGCTGGGCCAGCGGGCTAACTATGGCTACACCTTC. The full variable domain, rest sourced from reference TRBV11-3 and TRBJ1-2, is EAGVVQSPRYKIIEKKQPVAFWCNPISGHNTLYWYLQNLGQGPELLIRYENEEAVDDSQLPKDRFSAERLKGVDSTLKIQPAELGDSAVYLCASSLELGQRANYGYTFGSGTRLTVV.